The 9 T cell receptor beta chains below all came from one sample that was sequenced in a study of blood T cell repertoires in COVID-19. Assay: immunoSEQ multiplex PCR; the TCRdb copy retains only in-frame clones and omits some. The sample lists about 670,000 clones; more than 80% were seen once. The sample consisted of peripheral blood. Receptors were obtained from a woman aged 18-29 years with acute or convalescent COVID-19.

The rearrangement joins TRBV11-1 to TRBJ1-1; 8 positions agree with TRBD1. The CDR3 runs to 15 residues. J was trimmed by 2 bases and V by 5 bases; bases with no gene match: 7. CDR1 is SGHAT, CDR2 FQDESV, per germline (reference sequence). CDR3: CASSPRTGQNTEAFF. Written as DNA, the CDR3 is TGTGCCAGCAGCCCCCGGACAGGGCAAAACACTGAAGCTTTCTTT.

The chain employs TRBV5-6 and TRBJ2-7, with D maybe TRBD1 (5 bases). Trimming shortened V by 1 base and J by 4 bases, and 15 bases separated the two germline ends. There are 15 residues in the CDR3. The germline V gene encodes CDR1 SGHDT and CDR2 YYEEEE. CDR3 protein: CASSLPQGLGYEQYF. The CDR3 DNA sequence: TGTGCCAGCAGCTTGCCCCAGGGCCTCGGATACGAGCAGTACTTC.

CDR3 region: CASSLAQLGGNTEAFF. The CDR3 DNA reads as TGTGCCAGCAGCTTAGCGCAGCTGGGGGGGAACACTGAAGCTTTCTTT. The rearrangement uses TRBV7-8 and TRBJ1-1, with D tentatively TRBD1 (5 bases). Per the germline V gene, CDR1 is SGHVS and CDR2 is FQNEAQ. There are 16 residues in the CDR3. Deletions cut 0 bases from V and 1 base from J, with 12 bases between.

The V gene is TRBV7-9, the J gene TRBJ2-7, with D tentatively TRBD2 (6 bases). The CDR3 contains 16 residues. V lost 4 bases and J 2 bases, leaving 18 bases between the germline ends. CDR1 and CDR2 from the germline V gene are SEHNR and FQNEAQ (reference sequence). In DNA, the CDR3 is TGTGCCAGCAGCTCCGGGCCGGGGGTAAGAACCTACGAGCAGTACTTC. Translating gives CASSSGPGVRTYEQYF.

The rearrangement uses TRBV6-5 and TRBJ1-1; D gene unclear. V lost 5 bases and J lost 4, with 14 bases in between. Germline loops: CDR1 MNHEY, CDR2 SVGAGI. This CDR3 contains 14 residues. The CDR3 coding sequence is TGTGCCAGCAGTCCAGTACAAGGAGGCACTGAAGCTTTCTTT. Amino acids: CASSPVQGGTEAFF.

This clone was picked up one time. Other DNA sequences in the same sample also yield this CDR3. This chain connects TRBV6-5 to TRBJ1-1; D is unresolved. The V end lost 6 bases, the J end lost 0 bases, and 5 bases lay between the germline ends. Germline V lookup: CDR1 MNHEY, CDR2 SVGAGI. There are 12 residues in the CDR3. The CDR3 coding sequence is TGTGCCAGCAGGACACTGAACACTGAAGCTTTCTTT. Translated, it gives CASRTLNTEAFF.

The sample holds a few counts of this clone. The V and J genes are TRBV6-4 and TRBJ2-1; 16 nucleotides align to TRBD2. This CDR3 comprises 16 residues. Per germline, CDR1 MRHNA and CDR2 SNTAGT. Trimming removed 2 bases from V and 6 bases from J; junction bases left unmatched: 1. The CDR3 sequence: CASSDGTSGGGNEQFF. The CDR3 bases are TGTGCCAGCAGTGACGGGACTAGCGGGGGGGGCAATGAGCAGTTCTTC.

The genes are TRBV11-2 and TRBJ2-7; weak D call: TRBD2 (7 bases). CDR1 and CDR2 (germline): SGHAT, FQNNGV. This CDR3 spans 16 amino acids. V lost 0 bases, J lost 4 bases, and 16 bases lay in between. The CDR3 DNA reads TGTGCCAGCAGCTTAGATGGGGGGGGCATCAGATACGAGCAGTACTTC. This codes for CASSLDGGGIRYEQYF.

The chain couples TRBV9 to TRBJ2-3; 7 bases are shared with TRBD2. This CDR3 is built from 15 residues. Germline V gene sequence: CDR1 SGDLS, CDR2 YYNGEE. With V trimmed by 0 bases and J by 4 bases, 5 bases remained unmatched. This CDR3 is CASSVVAGRADTQYF. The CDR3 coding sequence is TGTGCCAGCAGCGTAGTTGCGGGGAGGGCAGATACGCAGTATTTT.